Below, 14 T cell receptor beta chains from the same sample are listed, as sequenced in a study of PD-L1 blockade in urothelial cancer. Regarding time point: pretreatment peripheral blood. The method was immunoSEQ multiplex PCR; TCRdb's version includes in-frame clones alone and lacks a portion of them. The profile shows under 40,000 clones, approximately 85% of them singletons. The starting material was PBMCs, obtained around atezolizumab (anti-PD-L1) treatment. The receptors originated from a man in his sixties with urothelial cancer.

The rearrangement links TRBV28 to TRBJ1-4; unclear D gene. Germline lookup yields CDR1 MDHEN and CDR2 SYDVKM. Trimming pared 6 bases from V and 7 bases from J, leaving 27 bases between. This CDR3 contains 18 residues. The CDR3 protein is CASSPLRLGGRGSEKLFF. The CDR3 DNA reads TGTGCCAGCAGCCCCTTAAGGTTGGGCGGGCGGGGTAGTGAAAAACTGTTTTTT.

This clone was picked up a small number of times. The chain joins TRBV11-1 to TRBJ2-1; 9 bases map to TRBD2. The CDR3 spans 15 residues. V was clipped by 7 bases and J by 6 bases; unmatched bases: 10. In germline, CDR1 is SGHAT, CDR2 FQDESV (reference sequence). The CDR3 loop is CASNHERGASNEQFF. In nucleotides, the CDR3 is TGTGCCAGCAACCACGAGCGGGGGGCGTCCAATGAGCAGTTCTTC.

The chain joins TRBV29-1 to TRBJ1-1; D possibly corresponds to TRBD1 (6 bases). Germline V lookup: CDR1 SQVTM, CDR2 ANQGSEA. V lost 4 bases and J lost 0, with 12 bases in between. CDR3 length equals 14 residues. CDR3 loop: CSVVGAQMNTEAFF. As DNA, the CDR3 is TGCAGCGTTGTGGGGGCGCAAATGAACACTGAAGCTTTCTTT.

J is TRBJ2-7 and V is TRBV6-1, with D perhaps TRBD1 (6 bases). V was cut by 2 bases and J by 6 bases, with 17 bases left in between. Germline CDR1 MNHNS, CDR2 SASEGT. The length of the CDR3 is 15 residues. In DNA, the CDR3 is TGTGCCAGCAGTGAATCGGCAGGGGATTCCCGCGAGCAGTACTTC. Amino acid sequence: CASSESAGDSREQYF.

The genes are TRBV2 and TRBJ1-1, with 9 bases that match TRBD1. J gave up 6 bases and V 11 bases, and 10 bases lay outside the gene matches. From germline, CDR1 is SNHLY and CDR2 FYNNEI. The CDR3 loop spans 13 amino acids. The CDR3 nucleotides are TGTGCCGGCCACAGGGGGCGCCTTTCTGAAGCTTTCTTT. It specifies CAGHRGRLSEAFF.

V and J are TRBV6-1 and TRBJ1-2, with D perhaps matching TRBD1 (6 bases). Germline CDR1 and CDR2: MNHNS and SASEGT. The V gene lost 3 bases and the J gene lost 2 bases, with 10 bases spanning the gap. The CDR3 loop spans 14 amino acids. CDR3 in DNA: TGTGCCAGCAGTGATCCAGGGGTGAACTATGGCTACACCTTC. This sequence encodes CASSDPGVNYGYTF.

The chain links TRBV18 to TRBJ2-3, with 7 positions matching TRBD2. CDR1 is KGHSH, CDR2 LQKENI, per germline. The CDR3 covers 18 residues. V lost 0 bases, J lost 2 bases, and 11 bases stayed unmatched. The CDR3 sequence is CASSPPGGWGRATDTQYF. CDR3 bases: TGTGCCAGCTCACCACCGGGAGGATGGGGGAGGGCCACAGATACGCAGTATTTT.

The rearrangement links TRBV11-3 to TRBJ2-1; possible D gene TRBD2, 7 bases. The length of the CDR3 is 16 residues. The germline V gene has CDR1 SGHNT and CDR2 YENEEA. V was pared by 0 bases and J by 0 bases, with 9 bases between. The CDR3 is CASSLEGGASYNEQFF. The DNA for the CDR3 is TGTGCCAGCAGCTTAGAGGGGGGGGCCTCCTACAATGAGCAGTTCTTC.

Here the CDR3 DNA reads TGCGCCAGCAGGGGACTAGCGGGACAAAACATTCAGTACTTC. This translates into CASRGLAGQNIQYF. The chain uses TRBV10-2 and TRBJ2-4, with 13 bases that match TRBD2. The CDR3 consists of 14 residues. V shed 6 bases and J 5 bases; nucleotides not matched to a gene: 1. Germline lookup yields CDR1 WSHSY and CDR2 SAAADI.

DNA of the CDR3: TGTGCCAGCAGTGAACGAGGGGGGGGCCCGAACACTGAAGCTTTCTTT. This encodes CASSERGGGPNTEAFF. The gene calls are TRBV6-1 and TRBJ1-1; D is perhaps TRBD1 (6 bases). Trimming took off 2 bases at V and 1 base at J, with 14 bases between the two ends. This CDR3 is built from 16 residues. Germline lookup yields CDR1 MNHNS and CDR2 SASEGT.

V usage is TRBV18 and J usage is TRBJ2-1; perhaps TRBD1 as D (6 bases). Trimming shortened V by 1 base and J by 0 bases, and 10 bases separated the two germline ends. The CDR3 runs 16 residues. CDR1 is KGHSH and CDR2 is LQKENI in the germline V gene. The CDR3 sequence is CASSPRQVSSYNEQFF. Written as DNA, the CDR3 is TGTGCCAGCTCACCACGACAGGTGAGCTCCTACAATGAGCAGTTCTTC. Full variable domain (remainder filled in from reference TRBV18 and TRBJ2-1): NAGVMQNPRHLVRRRGQEARLRCSPMKGHSHVYWYRQLPEEGLKFMVYLQKENIIDESGMPKERFSAEFPKEGPSILRIQQVVRGDSAAYFCASSPRQVSSYNEQFFGPGTRLTVL.

V is TRBV29-1 and J is TRBJ2-5; D is perhaps TRBD1 (5 bases). Trimming stripped 4 bases from V and 5 bases from J, with 11 bases between. There are 12 residues in the CDR3. Germline V CDR1 and CDR2: SQVTM, ANQGSEA. The CDR3: CSVAEGVETQYF. The CDR3 nucleotides read TGCAGCGTTGCCGAAGGGGTGGAGACCCAGTACTTC.

This chain connects TRBV5-1 to TRBJ2-7; TRBD1 is a possible D gene (6 bases). This CDR3 spans 16 amino acids. V lost 3 bases and J 2 bases, leaving 18 bases between the germline ends. CDR1 SGHRS and CDR2 YFSETQ come from the germline V gene. DNA of the CDR3: TGCGCCAGCAGCTCCACTACAGGGATTAGGGCCTACGAGCAGTACTTC. This codes for CASSSTTGIRAYEQYF.

The chain links TRBV30 to TRBJ2-3, with a weak D call TRBD1 (6 bases). The CDR3 consists of 12 residues. Trimming left V 6 bases short and J 2 bases short, with 9 bases between. Germline lookup yields CDR1 GTSNPN and CDR2 SVGIG (reference sequence). The CDR3 nucleotides are TGTGCCTGTACAGGGTCCACAGATACGCAGTATTTT. It yields the protein CACTGSTDTQYF.